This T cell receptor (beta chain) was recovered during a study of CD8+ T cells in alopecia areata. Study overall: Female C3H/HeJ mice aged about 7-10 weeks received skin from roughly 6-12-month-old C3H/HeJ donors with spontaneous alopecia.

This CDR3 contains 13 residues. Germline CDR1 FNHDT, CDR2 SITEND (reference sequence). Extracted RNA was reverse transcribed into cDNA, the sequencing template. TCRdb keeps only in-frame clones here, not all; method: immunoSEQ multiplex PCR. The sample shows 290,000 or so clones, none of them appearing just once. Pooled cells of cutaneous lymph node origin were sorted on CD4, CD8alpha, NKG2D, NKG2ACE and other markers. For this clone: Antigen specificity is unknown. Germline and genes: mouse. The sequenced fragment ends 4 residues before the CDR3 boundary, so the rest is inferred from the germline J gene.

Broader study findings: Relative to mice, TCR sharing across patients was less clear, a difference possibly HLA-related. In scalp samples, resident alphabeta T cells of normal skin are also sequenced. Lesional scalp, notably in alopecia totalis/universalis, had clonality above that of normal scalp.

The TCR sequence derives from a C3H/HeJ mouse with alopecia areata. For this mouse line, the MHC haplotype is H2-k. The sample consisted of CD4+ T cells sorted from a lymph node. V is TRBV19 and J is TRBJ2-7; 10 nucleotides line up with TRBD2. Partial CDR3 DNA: TGTGCCAGCAGTATTGACTGGGGGGAT. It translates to CASSIDWGD. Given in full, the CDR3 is CASSIDWGDEQYF. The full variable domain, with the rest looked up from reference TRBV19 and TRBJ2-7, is GGIITQTPKFLIGQEGQKLTLKCQQNFNHDTMYWYRQDSGKGLRLIYYSITENDLQKGDLSEGYDASREKKSSFSLTVTSAQKNEMAVFLCASSIDWGDEQYFGPGTRLTVL.